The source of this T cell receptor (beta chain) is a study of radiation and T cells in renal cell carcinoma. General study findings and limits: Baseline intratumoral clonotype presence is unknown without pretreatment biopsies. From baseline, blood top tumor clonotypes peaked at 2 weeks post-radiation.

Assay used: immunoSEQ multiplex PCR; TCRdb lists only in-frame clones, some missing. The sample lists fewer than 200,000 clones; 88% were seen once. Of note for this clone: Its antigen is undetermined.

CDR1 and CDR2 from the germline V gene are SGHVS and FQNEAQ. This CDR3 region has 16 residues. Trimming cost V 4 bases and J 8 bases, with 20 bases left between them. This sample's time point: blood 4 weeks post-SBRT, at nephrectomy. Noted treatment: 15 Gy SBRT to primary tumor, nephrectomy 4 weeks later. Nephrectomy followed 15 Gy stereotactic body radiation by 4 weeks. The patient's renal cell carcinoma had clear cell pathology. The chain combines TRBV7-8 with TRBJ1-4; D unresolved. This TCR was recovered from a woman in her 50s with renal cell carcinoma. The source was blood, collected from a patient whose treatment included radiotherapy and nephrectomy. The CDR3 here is CASSYMRTPAEEKLFF. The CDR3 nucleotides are TGTGCCAGCAGCTATATGAGGACCCCCGCGGAGGAAAAACTGTTTTTT.